The 30 T cell receptor delta chains reported below all come from one sample, sequenced in a study of γδ T cells in repeated Plasmodium falciparum infection (dated by TCRdb to 2020 to 2022). The method behind the library was multiplex PCR. The sequencer was an Illumina MiSeq. TCRdb recomputed clones from the public reads with CATT; identical DNA rows were then combined. In this sample the table shows roughly 93,000 delta-chain clones, approximately 0.96% of which occur a single time. 9.6% of the sample lies in the top ten. For bulk TCR repertoire analysis, Vgamma9/Vdelta2+ and Vdelta2-negative gammadelta T cell populations were flow-sorted out of peripheral blood mononuclear cells. The sequenced material came from gamma-delta T cells from blood. The receptors derive from a pool of human donors (malaria-infected and uninfected, not separated).

On this clone: The protein TCRdb gives is from a much larger clone and does not agree with this DNA's translation at residue 13, likely a read error; the protein shown here comes from the DNA. V gene TRDV2 combines with J gene TRDJ1, with 10 bases lining up with TRDD3. The J gene was not available in TCRdb and was assigned here by matching the DNA to germline segments. V was pared by 0 bases and J by 1 base, with 13 bases of the junction left unmatched. CDR1 and CDR2 (germline): GEAIGNYY, EKD. The CDR3 covers 19 residues. The CDR3 region has the DNA TGTGCCTGTGACACCTTGGGCCATACTGGGGGATGGTGCACCGATAAACTCATCTTT. It is translated as CACDTLGHTGGWCTDKLIF.

This clone was detected only a few times. The protein TCRdb lists belongs to a much larger clone and differs from this DNA's translation at residue 13, which points to a read error; the protein shown is made from the DNA. V gene TRDV2 combines with J gene TRDJ1; weak D call: TRDD3 (5 bases). In the absence of a J gene in TCRdb, the DNA was matched to germline to assign it here. Germline V lookup: CDR1 GEAIGNYY, CDR2 EKD. This CDR3 has 16 residues. This CDR3 reads CACDTGVRGCVDRLIF. DNA for the CDR3: TGTGCCTGTGACACCGGGGTACGGGGGTGTGTCGATAGACTCATCTTT.

This clone came up a few times. A read error likely explains why the TCRdb protein, taken from a much larger clone, differs from this DNA's translation at residues 3 and 10; the protein shown is translated from the DNA. The genes are TRDV1 and TRDJ1; 9 nucleotides line up with TRDD3. Germline CDR1 and CDR2: TSWWSYY and QGS. The CDR3 spans 25 residues. CDR3 sequence (DNA): TGTGCTATTGGGGAACTATGGGCGTTCCCACGTTCCACTGGGGGAAAACAGGGGGAGACCGATAAACTCATCTTT. Amino acid sequence: CAIGELWAFPRSTGGKQGETDKLIF.

This clone showed up just a few times. This DNA translates differently at residue 3 from the TCRdb protein, which is that of a much larger clone; a read error is likely, and the protein shown is the DNA's own translation. The chain employs TRDV2 and TRDJ3; weak D call: TRDD3 (6 bases). The J gene, absent from TCRdb, was called here by matching the DNA to germline. Germline V gene lookup returns CDR1 GEAIGNYY and CDR2 EKD. The CDR3 runs to 19 residues. The CDR3 reads CARDTTLNWASWDTRQMFF. CDR3 DNA: TGTGCCCGTGACACCACGTTGAACTGGGCTTCCTGGGACACCCGACAGATGTTTTTC.

Ten or more counts support this clone. This DNA translates differently at residue 17 from the TCRdb protein, which is that of a much larger clone; a read error is likely, and the protein shown is the DNA's own translation. The identical CDR3 is also encoded by other nucleotide sequences in the sample. The chain uses TRDV1 and TRDJ1; 12 bases align to TRDD3. The J gene is not listed in TCRdb, so it was assigned here from a DNA match to germline. Looked up from germline, CDR1 is TSWWSYY and CDR2 is QGS. CDR3 size: 23 residues. Unmatched junction bases numbered 27, after V lost 5 bases and J lost 2 bases. This CDR3 is CALGRRVVTRKLGDTPGTDKLIF. The CDR3 nucleotides read TGTGCTCTTGGGAGAAGGGTAGTTACCCGAAAACTGGGGGATACTCCCGGTACCGATAAACTCATCTTT.

About this clone: The protein in TCRdb stems from a much larger clone and differs at residue 12 from this DNA's translation, likely a read error; here the protein is translated from the DNA. The chain uses TRDV1 and TRDJ1; possibly TRDD3 for D (5 bases). The CDR3 has 16 residues. Germline V gene sequence: CDR1 TSWWSYY, CDR2 QGS. The chain's CDR3 is CALGVPGTLFTAKLIF. The DNA for the CDR3 is TGTGCTCTTGGGGTCCCGGGGACCCTCTTCACCGCTAAACTCATCTTT.

This clone was seen more than once but under ten times. With only one base between it and a far larger clone, this is likely a read error. Other DNA sequences within the sample encode an identical CDR3. No J gene was assigned, while the V gene was called as TRDV2. Germline CDR1 reads GEAIGNYY; CDR2 reads EKD. There are 14 residues in the CDR3. The CDR3 protein is CACDTVEGPNKLIF. CDR3 sequence (DNA): TGTGCCTGTGACACCGTCGAGGGCCCAAATAAGCTCATCTTT.

Comment on this clone: TCRdb's protein, taken from a much larger clone, differs from this DNA's translation at residue 12, likely owing to a read error; the protein displayed comes from the DNA. The chain uses TRDV1 and TRDJ1; perhaps TRDD3 as D (6 bases). The J gene was missing in TCRdb and was found by matching the end of the DNA to germline. From germline, CDR1 is TSWWSYY and CDR2 QGS. CDR3 length: 21 residues. The ends were cut back, 1 base at V and 10 bases at J, with 37 bases in the middle. The CDR3 loop is CALGERERLHSSGGELPGLIF. Written as DNA, the CDR3 is TGTGCTCTTGGGGAACGAGAGCGCCTACATTCGAGCGGGGGGGAACTGCCCGGACTCATCTTT.

As for this clone: This sequence is one base from a far larger clone and is likely a read error. Additional DNA sequences in this sample encode the identical CDR3. This sequence joins TRDV1 and TRDJ1, with 11 bases that match TRDD3. Germline assignment: CDR1 TSWWSYY and CDR2 QGS. V dropped 3 bases and J dropped 7; count of bases not matched to a gene: 37. The CDR3 is made up of 25 amino acids. The CDR3 loop reads CALGELCSYSRPSDAGGYRSVKLIF. The CDR3 nucleotides read TGTGCTCTTGGGGAGCTATGTTCCTACTCTCGTCCGTCGGATGCTGGGGGATACCGGTCGGTTAAACTCATCTTT.

On this clone: TCRdb lists the protein of a much larger clone for this DNA, which differs at residue 4, so this is likely a read error; the protein given here is translated from the DNA itself. V and J are TRDV2 and TRDJ1; maybe TRDD1 (5 bases). This CDR3 has 17 residues. Trimming took 6 bases from V and 0 from J, leaving 22 bases between them. Germline lookup yields CDR1 GEAIGNYY and CDR2 EKD. This chain's CDR3 is CACYEINPQLHTDKLIF. The CDR3 bases are TGTGCCTGTTACGAAATTAATCCCCAACTCCACACCGATAAACTCATCTTT.

In its sample, this clone was seen a few times. A read error is likely here: a far larger clone is one base away. Other DNA sequences in the same sample also yield this CDR3. This chain joins TRDV1 and TRDJ1; 10 nucleotides line up with TRDD3. Germline CDR1 and CDR2: TSWWSYY and QGS. The CDR3 is 19 amino acids. The CDR3 loop is CALGELYWGIVSATDKLIF. The CDR3 nucleotides are TGCGCTCTTGGGGAACTGTACTGGGGGATCGTTTCGGCCACCGATAAACTCATCTTT.

With regard to this clone: The TCRdb record carries a much larger clone's protein, which differs from this DNA's translation at residue 4; a read error is the likely cause, and the protein listed here is the DNA translation. The V and J genes are TRDV1 and TRDJ1; 9 positions match TRDD3. No J segment appears in TCRdb, so it was assigned here by matching the sequence to germline. This CDR3 comprises 18 residues. In germline, CDR1 is TSWWSYY, CDR2 QGS. This CDR3 reads CALRELAPGGLYTDKLIF. CDR3 bases: TGTGCTCTTAGGGAACTAGCCCCTGGGGGATTGTACACCGATAAACTCATCTTT.

This clone has a handful of counts. TCRdb records a much larger clone's protein for this DNA, with a difference at residue 6 that likely arises from a read error; the protein given is the translation of the DNA. This rearrangement joins TRDV2 to TRDJ1, with D possibly matching TRDD3 (6 bases). TCRdb gives no J gene; it was assigned here by matching the DNA to germline. Looked up from germline, CDR1 is GEAIGNYY and CDR2 is EKD. The V and J ends lost 3 bases and 0 bases respectively, with 19 bases between them. The length of the CDR3 is 17 residues. CDR3: CACDPAYGGPYTDKLIF. CDR3 DNA: TGTGCCTGTGACCCCGCCTATGGGGGGCCCTACACCGATAAACTCATCTTT.

This clone was counted a few times. TCRdb attributes to this sequence the protein of a much larger clone, which differs from the DNA translation at residue 12; a read error is likely, and the protein displayed is translated from the DNA. CDR3 coding DNA: TGTGCTCTTGGGGAAAGGAGGATCCTACGTTTATGGGAGTACGACGGGTACACCGATAAACTCATCTTT. Residues: CALGERRILRLWEYDGYTDKLIF. The chain links TRDV1 to TRDJ1; maybe TRDD2 (6 bases). Since TCRdb gives no J gene, matching the DNA to germline was used here to assign it. Germline CDR1 TSWWSYY, CDR2 QGS. V was pared by 2 bases and J by 0 bases, with 34 bases between. This CDR3 has 23 amino acids.

Comment on this clone: TCRdb lists the protein of a much larger clone for this DNA, which differs at residue 11, so this is likely a read error; the protein given here is translated from the DNA itself. J is TRDJ2 and V is TRDV2; 10 bases fit TRDD3. Here the J gene was assigned by germline matching of the DNA, as TCRdb has none. This CDR3 is 20 amino acids long. CDR1 and CDR2 (germline): GEAIGNYY, EKD. V lost 1 base to trimming and J lost 2 bases; unmatched junction nucleotides: 15. CDR3 nucleotides: TGTGCCTGTGACACTATCCCTACTGGGGGATCAATTGAGTTGACAGCACAACTCTTCTTT. This codes for CACDTIPTGGSIELTAQLFF.

A few counts support this clone. Translating this DNA gives a protein that differs at residue 4 from the TCRdb one, which belongs to a much larger clone; a read error is likely, and the protein shown is this translation. Here the CDR3 DNA reads TGTGCTCTTGTGGAATACCGTGTCCGAAACTGGGTTGGCCCCGATAAACTCATCTTT. Encoded protein: CALVEYRVRNWVGPDKLIF. The V gene is TRDV1, the J gene TRDJ1; weak D call: TRDD3 (6 bases). The CDR3 is made up of 19 amino acids. Germline CDR1 and CDR2: TSWWSYY and QGS.

This clone was seen repeatedly, ten times or more. This DNA translates differently at residue 5 from the TCRdb protein, which is that of a much larger clone; a read error is likely, and the protein shown is the DNA's own translation. The rearrangement joins TRDV2 to TRDJ1; 8 nucleotides match TRDD3. This CDR3 contains 15 residues. The V gene's germline CDR1 is GEAIGNYY and CDR2 EKD. J gave up 0 bases and V 3 bases, and 5 bases lay outside the gene matches. The CDR3: CACDAIGGYTDKLIF. DNA for the CDR3: TGTGCCTGTGACGCCATTGGGGGATACACCGATAAACTCATCTTT.

Points on this clone: The amino acid sequence in TCRdb belongs to a much larger clone and departs from this DNA's translation at residue 9, likely a sequencing read error; the sequence shown is translated from the DNA. The chain uses TRDV2 and TRDJ1, with D maybe TRDD3 (5 bases). The J gene, missing from TCRdb, was assigned here through DNA to germline matching. V was clipped by 3 bases and J by 2 bases, with 18 bases between them. The CDR3 has 16 residues. Per the germline V gene, CDR1 is GEAIGNYY and CDR2 is EKD. CDR3 region: CACDPLMGNTTDKLIF. The CDR3 nucleotides read TGTGCCTGTGACCCCCTAATGGGGAATACGACCGATAAACTCATCTTT.

In the case of this clone: The mismatch at residue 8 between this DNA's translation and the TCRdb protein of a much larger clone likely reflects a read error; the protein shown is translated from the DNA. The rearrangement joins TRDV1 to TRDJ1, with D perhaps assigned TRDD2 or TRDD3 (6 bases each). Germline lookup yields CDR1 TSWWSYY and CDR2 QGS. This CDR3 spans 24 amino acids. Trimming pared 1 base from V and 0 bases from J, leaving 36 bases between. CDR3 DNA sequence: TGTGCTCTTGGGGAACGCTCCTACGTCAGGGGTGGGCTGGGGCAATTTCCCTACACCGATAAACTCATCTTT. As protein: CALGERSYVRGGLGQFPYTDKLIF.

The rearrangement links TRDV2 to TRDJ1, with 11 bases matching TRDD3. The J gene was not available in TCRdb and was assigned here by matching the DNA to germline segments. Germline assignment: CDR1 GEAIGNYY and CDR2 EKD. The CDR3 spans 21 residues. Trimming cost V 1 base and J 0 bases; bases outside gene matches: 18. CDR3 sequence (DNA): TGTGCCTGTGACACAGTCCTTCCTCGCGTACTGGGGGATAAAAACACCGATAAACTCATCTTT. It codes for CACDTVLPRVLGDKNTDKLIF.

This clone showed up just a few times. The protein TCRdb lists belongs to a much larger clone and differs from this DNA's translation at residue 5, which points to a read error; the protein shown is made from the DNA. DNA of the CDR3: TGTGCCTGTGACTCCATCGGGGTAGGACGGAACGATAAACTCATCTTT. Its translation is CACDSIGVGRNDKLIF. The genes are TRDV2 and TRDJ1; the D is unclear. Here the J gene came from matching the DNA to germline, since TCRdb omits it. Trimming took off 3 bases at V and 4 bases at J, with 20 bases between the two ends. CDR3 length: 16 residues. Germline lookup yields CDR1 GEAIGNYY and CDR2 EKD.

On this clone: The translation of this DNA and the TCRdb protein of a much larger clone differ at residue 9, probably owing to a read error; the protein shown here is translated from the DNA. This chain joins TRDV2 and TRDJ1, with TRDD3 matching over 9 bases. Because TCRdb records no J gene, it was assigned here through a match of the DNA to germline. In germline, CDR1 is GEAIGNYY, CDR2 EKD. Trimming cost V 0 bases and J 6 bases; bases outside gene matches: 7. This CDR3 spans 15 amino acids. CDR3 coding DNA: TGTGCCTGTGACACCGGACTGGGGGAGACTTATAAACTCATCTTT. Protein product: CACDTGLGETYKLIF.

With regard to this clone: The protein TCRdb gives is from a much larger clone and does not agree with this DNA's translation at residue 10, likely a read error; the protein shown here comes from the DNA. This sequence joins TRDV2 and TRDJ2, with 10 nucleotides matching TRDD3. Here the J gene came from matching the DNA to germline, since TCRdb omits it. This CDR3 region has 19 residues. Germline CDR1 and CDR2: GEAIGNYY and EKD. J was trimmed by 0 bases and V by 0 bases; bases with no gene match: 9. For the CDR3, the DNA is TGTGCCTGTGACACCGTACTGGGGGATGCGCGGGCTTTGACAGCACAACTCTTCTTT. It specifies CACDTVLGDARALTAQLFF.

This clone came up many times. With a far larger clone one base away, a read error is the likely cause. The sample has other DNA sequences that encode this CDR3 too. V and J are TRDV2 and TRDJ1, with TRDD3 matching 12 bases. TCRdb lists no J gene, so it was determined here by aligning the DNA to germline. This CDR3 contains 18 residues. Germline assignment: CDR1 GEAIGNYY and CDR2 EKD. DNA for the CDR3: TGTGCCTGTTACACCGTACTGGGGGATACTCAGTACACCGATAAACTCATCTTT. It encodes CACYTVLGDTQYTDKLIF.

Of note for this clone: For this DNA, TCRdb reports the protein of a much larger clone, which diverges at residues 13 and 18, most likely from a read error; the protein presented here is translated directly from the DNA. The chain is built from TRDV1 and TRDJ2; D possibly corresponds to TRDD2 (5 bases). Germline V gene data show CDR1 as TSWWSYY and CDR2 as QGS. The CDR3 runs to 22 residues. The CDR3 DNA is TGTGCTCTTGGGGAAAGGGCCTACGGAGGTGCCATCAAACCACTCTCGACAGAACAACTCTTCTTT. Amino acids: CALGERAYGGAIKPLSTEQLFF.

The table lists this clone with a few counts. The protein in TCRdb stems from a much larger clone and differs at residue 6 from this DNA's translation, likely a read error; here the protein is translated from the DNA. The V and J genes are TRDV2 and TRDJ1, with a weak D call TRDD3 (6 bases). No J segment appears in TCRdb, so it was assigned here by matching the sequence to germline. The V and J ends lost 4 bases and 0 bases respectively, with 35 bases between them. The CDR3 is made up of 22 amino acids. Germline V lookup: CDR1 GEAIGNYY, CDR2 EKD. The DNA for the CDR3 is TGTGCCTGTGAACAGGTACTGGGAGCATATTGGGGCAGAGGGGCTTACACCGATAAACTCATCTTT. Amino acid sequence: CACEQVLGAYWGRGAYTDKLIF.

Of note for this clone: TCRdb's protein for this DNA is that of a much larger clone and differs from the translation at residue 13, likely a read error; the protein shown is the DNA translation. V usage is TRDV1 and J usage is TRDJ1; tentatively, D is TRDD3 (6 bases). TCRdb offers no J gene call, so here the DNA was matched to germline to obtain one. The CDR3 consists of 22 residues. The germline CDR1 and CDR2 sequences are TSWWSYY and QGS. V lost 0 bases and J 1 base, leaving 30 bases between the germline ends. CDR3 in amino acids: CALGELTLLRYWEPPATDKLIF. Here the CDR3 DNA reads TGTGCTCTTGGGGAACTAACCCTTCTCAGATACTGGGAGCCGCCGGCCACCGATAAACTCATCTTT.

This clone was seen a few times. TCRdb records a much larger clone's protein for this DNA, with a difference at residue 18 that likely arises from a read error; the protein given is the translation of the DNA. CDR3 DNA: TGTGCCTGTGACACCGTTGTTTCCTTACGTTTGGGGGATACGCGAGGAACCAATAAACTCATCTTT. It specifies CACDTVVSLRLGDTRGTNKLIF. The rearrangement joins TRDV2 to TRDJ1; 11 bases map to TRDD3. TCRdb carries no J gene annotation; the J gene was assigned here by matching the DNA with germline. CDR3 length equals 22 residues. With V trimmed by 0 bases and J by 6 bases, 26 bases remained unmatched. Germline CDR1 GEAIGNYY, CDR2 EKD.

Of note for this clone: TCRdb's protein for this DNA is that of a much larger clone and differs from the translation at residue 14, likely a read error; the protein shown is the DNA translation. The rearrangement joins TRDV2 to TRDJ1; 12 bases agree with TRDD3. TCRdb supplies no J gene; here it was assigned by aligning the nucleotide sequence to germline. The CDR3 loop spans 17 amino acids. Germline CDR1 and CDR2: GEAIGNYY and EKD. For the CDR3, the DNA is TGTGCCTGTGACTTCAAACTGGGGGATACCAACACCGATGAACTCATCTTT. Translation gives CACDFKLGDTNTDELIF.

As regards this clone: The TCRdb protein comes from a much larger clone and disagrees with this DNA's translation at residue 6, likely due to a read error; the protein given here is derived from the DNA. The chain carries TRDV2 and TRDJ1; the D gene is possibly TRDD3 (6 bases). TCRdb supplies no J gene; here it was assigned by aligning the nucleotide sequence to germline. The germline V and J ends were trimmed by 0 bases and 1 base, with 14 bases remaining between them. Germline V gives CDR1 GEAIGNYY, CDR2 EKD. This CDR3 region has 16 residues. The chain's CDR3 is CACDTGAGGPTDKLIF. CDR3 sequence (DNA): TGTGCCTGTGACACCGGCGCAGGGGGACCCACCGATAAACTCATCTTT.